This T cell receptor beta chain was captured in a study of blood T cell repertoires in COVID-19. The CDR3 is 13 amino acids. V lost 8 bases, J lost 5 bases, and 7 bases stayed unmatched. Germline V gene sequence: CDR1 SNHLY, CDR2 FYNNEI. Sequencing was performed with immunoSEQ multiplex PCR; in TCRdb, only in-frame clones are kept and a portion is missing. This sample has 250,000 to 300,000 clones, with about nine tenths found just once. The sequencing input was PBMCs or T cells enriched from blood (not recorded which). The rearrangement joins TRBV2 to TRBJ1-2; TRBD1 aligns across 8 bases. This clonotype was obtained from a middle-aged woman with acute COVID-19. As DNA, the CDR3 is TGTGCCAGCGCGGGACAGGCGATATATGGCTACACCTTC. It translates to CASAGQAIYGYTF.